Reported below is one T cell receptor (beta chain). Its specificity is not known. Germline lookup yields CDR1 KGHDR and CDR2 SFDVKD. This CDR3 spans 11 amino acids. The germline V and J ends were trimmed by 9 bases and 1 base, with 5 bases remaining between them. Study-wide findings and caveats: The TCR gene usage of tumor memory CD4+ T cells clustered together with blood and lymph node memory CD4+ cells and with lymph node naive CD4+ cells. Tumor Tregs overlapped most with tumor, then blood, naive CD4+ cells. The larger cohort examined one V-J beta rearrangement, not whole repertoires.

Semi-nested PCR with Nested Universal Primer A followed constant-region reverse priming of full-length variable regions. MiXCR, run by TCRdb on the 5' RACE reads, gives a single entry per CDR3 protein. This table holds 20,000 to 25,000 distinct CDR3 sequences, more than 25% found once. The clonotype was recovered from a female donor with breast cancer. Sequencing used tumor-infiltrating naive CD4+ T cells sorted from the breast tumor. Noted subset: naive CD4+ T cells, CD4+CD45RA+CD25-. The chain has TRBV24-1 and TRBJ1-2; D is undetermined. CDR3 sequence reads: CATHDNYGYTF. The CDR3 DNA sequence: TGTGCCACCCACGATAACTATGGCTACACCTTC.